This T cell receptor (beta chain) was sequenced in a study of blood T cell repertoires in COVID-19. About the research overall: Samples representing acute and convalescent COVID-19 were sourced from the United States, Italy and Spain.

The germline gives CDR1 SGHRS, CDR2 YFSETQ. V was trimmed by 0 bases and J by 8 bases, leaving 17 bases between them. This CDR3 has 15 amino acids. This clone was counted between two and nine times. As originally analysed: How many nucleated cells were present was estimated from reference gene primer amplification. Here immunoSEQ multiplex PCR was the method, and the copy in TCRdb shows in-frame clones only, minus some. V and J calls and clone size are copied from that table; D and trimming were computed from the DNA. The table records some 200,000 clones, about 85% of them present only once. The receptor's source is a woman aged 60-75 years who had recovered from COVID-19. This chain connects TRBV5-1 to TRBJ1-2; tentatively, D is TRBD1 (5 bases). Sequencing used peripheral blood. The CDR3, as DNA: TGCGCCAGCAGCTTGGGTAGGGGCGCCCCAGGCGGCTACACCTTC. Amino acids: CASSLGRGAPGGYTF.